Shown below are 11 T cell receptor beta chains from a single sample sequenced in a study of control samples from healthy donors and cancer patients. The repertoire was sequenced with immunoSEQ multiplex PCR; TCRdb's copy has only in-frame clones and lacks some. This table has tens of thousands of clones, under 90% appearing once. Sequencing used blood. The receptors originated from a man between 65 and 79 years old in good health.

The chain has TRBV27 and TRBJ1-1; no definite D call. Trimming shortened V by 4 bases and J by 8 bases, and 14 bases separated the two germline ends. The CDR3 extends over 13 amino acids. Germline V gene sequence: CDR1 MNHEY, CDR2 SMNVEV (reference sequence). The CDR3 region is CASSWNSIGEAFF. The CDR3 bases are TGTGCCAGCAGTTGGAATTCGATAGGAGAAGCTTTCTTT.

The V call is TRBV10-1, the J call TRBJ2-5, with a possible D match to TRBD2 (6 bases). The germline V and J ends were trimmed by 4 bases and 7 bases, with 13 bases remaining between them. This CDR3 is built from 13 residues. Looked up from germline, CDR1 is WNHNN and CDR2 is SYGVQD (reference sequence). The DNA for the CDR3 is TGCGCCAGCAGTGTGGGCAGGGAGGCGACCCAGTACTTC. Translating gives CASSVGREATQYF.

The chain is built from TRBV7-6 and TRBJ2-7; a possible D gene is TRBD2 (5 bases). V lost 4 bases and J lost 7, with 14 bases in between. The CDR3 extends over 13 amino acids. Germline V lookup: CDR1 SGHVS, CDR2 FNYEAQ. CDR3 protein: CASSSSPRWEQYF. DNA of the CDR3: TGTGCCAGCAGCTCTAGCCCTAGGTGGGAGCAGTACTTC. Full variable domain (outside the CDR3, taken from reference TRBV7-6 and TRBJ2-7): GAGVSQSPRYKVTKRGQDVALRCDPISGHVSLYWYRQALGQGPEFLTYFNYEAQQDKSGLPNDRFSAERPEGSISTLTIQRTEQRDSAMYRCASSSSPRWEQYFGPGTRLTVT.

CDR3 sequence: CASSRNTGLSATQYF. CDR3 bases: TGCGCCAGCAGCCGTAACACGGGACTGTCGGCGACCCAGTACTTC. The J gene is TRBJ2-5, the V gene TRBV10-1; tentative D call: TRBD2 (6 bases). Between the trimmed V and J ends, which lost 6 bases and 7 bases, there was a span of 21 bases. The germline CDR1 and CDR2 sequences are WNHNN and SYGVQD (reference sequence). CDR3 length: 15 residues.

The chain carries TRBV24-1 and TRBJ2-4; 7 positions match TRBD1. The CDR3 runs to 13 residues. Germline lookup yields CDR1 KGHDR and CDR2 SFDVKD. The V gene end was trimmed by 2 bases and the J gene end by 6 bases; junction bases not matched to a gene: 0. Here the CDR3 DNA reads TGTGCCACCAGTGATTACAGGGGAAACATTCAGTACTTC. Its translation is CATSDYRGNIQYF.

The chain joins TRBV28 to TRBJ1-2; tentatively, D is TRBD1 (5 bases). The V end was cut by 6 bases, the J end by 4 bases, with 15 bases between. Germline V gives CDR1 MDHEN, CDR2 SYDVKM. The CDR3 covers 14 residues. The CDR3 DNA follows: TGTGCCAGCAGGGGGCTCGGGCAGGCCTATGGCTACACCTTC. Its protein is CASRGLGQAYGYTF.

The CDR3 DNA follows: TGTGCCAGCAGTCTGCTTAACACCGGGGAGCTGTTTTTT. Residues: CASSLLNTGELFF. The V and J genes are TRBV12-3 or TRBV12-4 and TRBJ2-2; no definite D call. The germline V and J ends were trimmed by 5 bases and 2 bases, with 6 bases remaining between them. The CDR3 has 13 residues.

This clone appeared once. One end of the junction is discordant with germline, which a read error may explain. The chain joins TRBV28 to TRBJ2-7; TRBD1 agrees at 7 bases. Germline CDR1 and CDR2: MDHEN and SYDVKM. CDR3 length equals 11 residues. This chain's CDR3 is CASSDRVVRDF. The CDR3 DNA follows: TGTGCCAGCAGTGACAGGGTCGTCCGAGACTTC.

The gene calls are TRBV5-4 and TRBJ2-7; 9 bases are shared with TRBD1. Trimming removed 4 bases from V and 6 bases from J; junction bases left unmatched: 14. The CDR3 has 16 amino acids. Germline CDR1 reads SGHNT; CDR2 reads YYREEE (reference sequence). As DNA, the CDR3 is TGTGCCAGCAGCCCTTCAGGGGGACAGGGATTACTCGAGCAGTACTTC. Its protein product is CASSPSGGQGLLEQYF.

This CDR3 reads CASSPILAGASYNEQFF. In DNA form, the CDR3 reads TGCGCCAGCAGCCCCATTCTAGCGGGTGCCTCCTACAATGAGCAGTTCTTC. The chain carries TRBV4-1 and TRBJ2-1; 8 positions match TRBD2. Germline V gene sequence: CDR1 MGHRA, CDR2 YSYEKL. There are 17 residues in the CDR3. Trimming removed 4 bases from V and 0 bases from J; junction bases left unmatched: 8.

This clone was seen once. The chain links TRBV27 to TRBJ2-4; 10 nucleotides line up with TRBD1. Losses at the gene ends were 6 bases for V and 8 bases for J; bases not matched to a gene: 10. This CDR3 is built from 15 residues. Germline V gene sequence: CDR1 MNHEY, CDR2 SMNVEV (reference sequence). The CDR3 region is CASSRQGAGEDIQYF. Here the CDR3 DNA reads TGTGCCAGCAGCCGACAGGGGGCGGGCGAAGACATTCAGTACTTC.